The sequence of this T cell receptor beta chain was determined in a study of cytomegalovirus exposure and HLA in healthy donors. The CDR3 loop spans 16 amino acids. V was pared by 4 bases and J by 0 bases, with 13 bases between. CDR1 is LNHNV, CDR2 YYDKDF, per germline (reference sequence). Findings and limits, study-wide: Apparent HLA restriction characterized most CMV-associated TCR beta chains in a later analysis. Productive rates of about 87% or about 30% were seen for most TCR beta V segments in an earlier analysis. In vitro work confirmed that a few CMV-associated chains recognize CMV antigens.

About this clone: Its matching antigen is unknown.

Primers included in the PCR were 60 Vbeta and 13 Jbeta primers. Produced via immunoSEQ multiplex PCR; TCRdb's table is partial and in-frame only. The data contain around 72,000 clones, 65% to 70% of them singletons. Sequencing used PBMCs. The chain links TRBV15 to TRBJ1-5; D may be TRBD1 (6 bases). This TCR came from a man aged 40-49 years in good health and CMV-seropositive. The chain's CDR3 is CATSTGTPYSNQPQHF. In nucleotides, the CDR3 is TGTGCCACCAGCACTGGGACACCTTATAGCAATCAGCCCCAGCATTTT.